This T cell receptor beta chain was identified in a study of shared clonotypes between healthy human individuals. On the study more broadly: The plates for each donor numbered three CD4 naive, three CD4 memory, two CD8 naive and one CD8 memory.

Study results and caveats: Compared with clonotypes that all four donors shared, non-shared clonotypes had lower generation probabilities.

About this clone: The antigen remains undetermined.

CDR1 and CDR2 from the germline V gene are MDHEN and SYDVKM. The ends lost 4 bases at V and 8 bases at J; junction bases unmatched: 7. The CDR3 is 16 amino acids. Each sorted subset replicate got 200 ng genomic DNA, tens of thousands of genomes. Method: immunoSEQ multiplex PCR; TCRdb's copy keeps in-frame clones and lacks some. The table records around 550,000 clones, roughly 95% of them present only once. This receptor was taken from a young woman in good health. J is TRBJ2-1 and V is TRBV28; 14 positions agree with TRBD2. Input material: naive CD4+ T cells sorted from blood. Subset specified: CD45RA+ positively selected. DNA for the CDR3: TGTGCCAGCAGTTCCCCGGGACTAGCGGGAGCCCATGAGCAGTTCTTC. Translated: CASSSPGLAGAHEQFF. The full variable domain, in which reference TRBV28 and TRBJ2-1 provide the parts outside the CDR3, is DVKVTQSSRYLVKRTGEKVFLECVQDMDHENMFWYRQDPGLGLRLIYFSYDVKMKEKGDIPEGYSVSREKKERFSLILESASTNQTSMYLCASSSPGLAGAHEQFFGPGTRLTVL.